The 16 T cell receptor beta chains in this list originate from one sample, sequenced in a study of tumor-infiltrating lymphocytes in primary liver carcinoma. Co-extraction of both nucleic acids (RNA and DNA) used about 17-33 mg of unsorted bulk tissue. Total RNA (roughly 530 ng) served as template for TCR beta cDNA synthesis primed by a constant-region primer. Slightly modified ARM-PCR, run as three nested multiplex PCR rounds, produced the TCR beta libraries. Use of TRBV1-TRBV30 forward primers with a C-beta reverse primer characterized the first two PCR rounds, which lasted ten to eleven cycles each. TCRdb reprocessed the multiplex PCR reads with MiXCR, giving one entry per CDR3 protein. This sample has 99,000 or so distinct CDR3 sequences; 82% occur once, and the top ten carry approximately 20%. Sequences were obtained from liver tumor tissue from sampling region 3. Subset described: tumor region T3, left-lateral pole. The receptor source for this set is a middle-aged man with primary liver carcinoma and hepatitis B virus infection.

The rearrangement uses TRBV10-3 and TRBJ1-5; possible D gene TRBD2, 5 bases. The DNA end favors TRBJ2-3, so the J call may be wrong. The CDR3 covers 14 residues. CDR1 and CDR2 from the germline V gene are ENHRY and SYGVKD. CDR3 residues: CAISELGANQPQYF. The CDR3, as DNA: TGTGCCATCAGTGAGTTGGGAGCGAATCAGCCCCAGTATTTT.

Of note for this clonotype: At one boundary the junction diverges from the germline segment, which might be a read error. The V call is TRBV11-2, the J call TRBJ2-1; a weak D match, TRBD1 (6 bases). Looked up from germline, CDR1 is SGHAT and CDR2 is FQNNGV. The CDR3 is 14 amino acids. The CDR3 loop reads CASSLRQGWGEQFF. DNA of the CDR3: TGTGCCAGCAGCTTGCGGCAGGGGTGGGGTGAGCAATTCTTC. Together with reference TRBV11-2 and TRBJ2-1, the CDR3 gives the full variable domain: EAGVAQSPRYKIIEKRQSVAFWCNPISGHATLYWYQQILGQGPKLLIQFQNNGVVDDSQLPKDRFSAERLKGVDSTLKIQPAKLEDSAVYLCASSLRQGWGEQFFGPGTRLTVL.

The chain is built from TRBV5-1 and TRBJ2-5; the D gene could be TRBD1 or TRBD2 (5 bases each). CDR3 size: 15 residues. From germline, CDR1 is SGHRS and CDR2 YFSETQ. Trimming stripped 6 bases from V and 4 bases from J, with 19 bases between. The CDR3 loop is CASNPLGVEGETQYF. Written as DNA, the CDR3 is TGCGCCAGCAACCCATTGGGGGTCGAGGGAGAGACCCAGTACTTC.

To note about this clonotype: In this CDR3 the conserved last residue, phenylalanine or tryptophan, is missing, so a read error is likely. The chain joins TRBV10-3 to TRBJ2-7, with 8 nucleotides matching TRBD2. Looked up from germline, CDR1 is ENHRY and CDR2 is SYGVKD. CDR3 length: 15 residues. CDR3 sequence: CAISDRGAGVDEQYI. Written as DNA, the CDR3 is TGTGCCATCAGTGATCGGGGAGCGGGAGTAGACGAACAGTACATC.

Concerning this clonotype: Since a much larger clone is just one base distant, this may be a read error. This chain links TRBV5-1 with TRBJ2-3; D not certain. Germline lookup yields CDR1 SGHRS and CDR2 YFSETQ. The CDR3 has 14 residues. CDR3 protein: CACSQEWLADTQYF. Here the CDR3 DNA reads TGCGCCTGCAGCCAGGAGTGGTTGGCAGATACGCAGTATTTT.

This clonotype has only one observation. The rearrangement joins TRBV7-9 to TRBJ2-5; D might be TRBD1 (6 bases). V gave up 2 bases and J gave up 9 bases, with 19 bases separating them. Germline V gives CDR1 SEHNR, CDR2 FQNEAQ (reference sequence). The CDR3 runs to 15 residues. The CDR3 DNA reads TGTGCCAGCAGCTTACGGAGAGGGAGAGAGGGGGCCCAGTACTTC. Its translation is CASSLRRGREGAQYF.

In the case of this clonotype: Germline is not matched at one junction end, which may reflect a read error. The V and J genes are TRBV12-3 or TRBV12-4 and TRBJ2-2; TRBD2 is a possible D gene (5 bases). This CDR3 contains 13 residues. CDR3 in DNA: TGTGCCAGCAGTCAGTGTAGGACCGGGGAGCTGCTTTTT. This gives the protein CASSQCRTGELLF.

Notes on this clonotype: At one of its ends the junction is not consistent with the germline gene, which may arise from a read error. The chain uses TRBV5-1 and TRBJ2-5; D might be TRBD2 (5 bases). Per germline, CDR1 SGHRS and CDR2 YFSETQ. CDR3 length: 15 residues. CDR3: CTSSLGALRQEIQYF. The CDR3 region has the DNA TGCACCAGCAGCTTGGGAGCCCTCCGCCAAGAGATCCAGTACTTC.

Turning to this clonotype: The conserved final phenylalanine or tryptophan is absent from the CDR3, which likely points to a read error. V and J are TRBV11-2 and TRBJ2-3; 10 bases are shared with TRBD1. Germline loops: CDR1 SGHAT, CDR2 FQNNGV. The CDR3 consists of 16 residues. CDR3 in DNA: TGTGACAGCAGTCCGTGGACAGGGGGAAACACAGATACGCAGTATTTG. Translating gives CDSSPWTGGNTDTQYL.

V and J are TRBV20-1 and TRBJ1-2; 8 bases are shared with TRBD1. Germline V gives CDR1 DFQATT, CDR2 SNEGSKA (reference sequence). J lost 8 bases, V lost 0 bases, and 5 bases had no gene match. The CDR3 has 13 amino acids. CDR3 residues: CSARDLQGGGYTF. Written as DNA, the CDR3 is TGCAGTGCTAGAGATTTACAGGGGGGCGGCTACACCTTC.

The rearrangement links TRBV28 to TRBJ2-7; 8 bases are a match to TRBD1. Germline CDR1 reads MDHEN; CDR2 reads SYDVKM. With V trimmed by 9 bases and J by 5 bases, 15 bases remained unmatched. This CDR3 is 15 amino acids long. In nucleotides, the CDR3 is TGTGCCAGACCGCCTCCGGACAGGGTCTTCCACGAGCAGTACTTC. Its translation: CARPPPDRVFHEQYF.

About this clonotype itself: This is likely a read error, given that the CDR3 carries no conserved phenylalanine or tryptophan at its end. The chain couples TRBV4-2 to TRBJ1-2, with TRBD1 matching 9 bases. The CDR3 consists of 14 residues. From germline, CDR1 is LGHNA and CDR2 YNFKEQ. DNA of the CDR3: TGTGCCAGCATCCAAGGGACAGGGATATATGGTTACACCTCC. Its translation is CASIQGTGIYGYTS.

Concerning this clonotype itself: The junction does not match germline at one end; this may be a read error. The chain uses TRBV4-2 and TRBJ2-7; D ambiguous. The V gene's germline CDR1 is LGHNA and CDR2 YNFKEQ. The CDR3 covers 15 residues. In nucleotides, the CDR3 is TGTGCCTGCAGCCAAGGTACCGGGTCTCAGTACGAGCAGTACTTC. The encoded protein is CACSQGTGSQYEQYF.

This clonotype was counted many times. This chain links TRBV6-1 with TRBJ2-1; 12 bases are a match to TRBD2. This CDR3 spans 15 amino acids. Trimming took 6 bases from V and 6 from J; bases not matched to a gene: 6. The germline V gene has CDR1 MNHNS and CDR2 SASEGT. CDR3 amino acids: CASRDRLAGANEQFF. The CDR3 DNA reads as TGTGCCAGCAGAGACAGACTAGCGGGAGCCAATGAGCAGTTCTTC.

For this clonotype: The junction differs from germline at one of its ends, possibly a read error. V is TRBV6-5 and J is TRBJ1-3, with no clear D. Germline V gene lookup returns CDR1 MNHEY and CDR2 SVGAGI. CDR3 size: 15 residues. The DNA for the CDR3 is TGTGCCAGCAGTTACCGGACGTCCCCTGGAAACGCCATATATTTT. Encoded protein: CASSYRTSPGNAIYF.

To note about this clonotype: Sequence at one end of the junction differs from germline and may be a read error. This CDR3 is CVARHGVTSYEQYF. CDR3 coding DNA: TGTGTCGCTCGACACGGGGTGACTTCCTACGAGCAGTACTTT. This chain connects TRBV11-3 to TRBJ2-7; the D gene is possibly TRBD2 (5 bases). The CDR3 length is 14 residues. Germline CDR1 SGHNT, CDR2 YENEEA. Complete variable domain (other parts from reference TRBV11-3 and TRBJ2-7): EAGVVQSPRYKIIEKKQPVAFWCNPISGHNTLYWYLQNLGQGPELLIRYENEEAVDDSQLPKDRFSAERLKGVDSTLKIQPAELGDSAVYLCVARHGVTSYEQYFGPGTRLTVT.